The rows below give T cell receptor beta chains drawn from one sample of a study of cytomegalovirus exposure and HLA in healthy donors. Assay used: immunoSEQ multiplex PCR; TCRdb lists only in-frame clones, some missing. Counted here are about 130,000 clones, 90% to 96% occurring once; the ten biggest clones make up 1.5% to 2%. The sequenced sample consisted of PBMCs. All receptors derive from a young man in good health and CMV-seronegative. Each CDR3 is given with its conserved first and last residue. D genes are given only for firm matches. Rows may omit the clone size; those that give it use once, few, many or a size class.

- TRBD1 TRBJ1-2 TRBV28 TGTGCCAGCAGTCCTTGGACAGGGATTAACTATGGCTACACCTTC CASSPWTGINYGYTF
- - TRBJ1-1 TRBV30 TGTGCCTGGAGCTTCCCTTCGGCGGGTATGAACACTGAAGCTTTCTTT CAWSFPSAGMNTEAFF
- TRBD2 TRBJ2-7 TRBV19 TGTGCCAGTAGTAAGGCTAGCGGGATGGAGGGTAAGCAGTACTTC CASSKASGMEGKQYF
- - TRBJ2-1 TRBV30 TGTGCCTGGAGTGTACGATGGTCAGCGGCCTCCTACAATGAGCAGTTCTTC CAWSVRWSAASYNEQFF
- TRBD1 TRBJ1-5 TRBV28 TGTGCCAGCAGGGAATCAGGGGGCGGGGGCAATCAGCCCCAGCATTTT CASRESGGGGNQPQHF
- TRBD1 TRBJ2-5 TRBV4-3 TGCGCCAGCAGCCAAGACACCCGGACAGGGGTGGAGACCCAGTACTTC CASSQDTRTGVETQYF
few TRBD1 TRBJ2-3 TRBV4-3 TGCGCCAGCAGCCGATTACAGGGGCCCCCCACAGATACGCAGTATTTT CASSRLQGPPTDTQYF
- - TRBJ1-5 TRBV5-1 TGCGCCAGCAGCCCAGATATCCATCAGCCCCAGCATTTT CASSPDIHQPQHF
once TRBD1 TRBJ2-6 TRBV27 TGTGCCAGCAGTCTCTTACCGGGACAGGGGTCTGGAGGGGCCAACGTCCTGACTTTC CASSLLPGQGSGGANVLTF
- TRBD1 TRBJ2-7 TRBV27 TGTGCCAGCAGCCGGGACAGTGAGGACGAGCAGTACTTC CASSRDSEDEQYF
- TRBD1 TRBJ1-2 TRBV27 TGTGCCAGCAGTTTAAAAGGGGGCGCGGGTGGCTACACCTTC CASSLKGGAGGYTF
- - TRBJ1-2 TRBV21-1 TGTGCCAGCAGCAAAGCGCTAGGGACAGTTTATGGCTACACCTTC CASSKALGTVYGYTF
- TRBD2 TRBJ2-7 TRBV7-3 TGTGCCAGCAGCCCCGCTAGCGGGAGCTGCGAGCAGTACTTC CASSPASGSCEQYF
- TRBD1 TRBJ2-1 TRBV11-3 TGTGCCAGCAGCTTAGTATGGGGCCCTTCACAGGGGGCATCTGCAAATGAGCAGTTCTTC CASSLVWGPSQGASANEQFF
- TRBD1 TRBJ1-1 TRBV7-3 TGTGCCAGCAGCTTAAAGGGGGCAGGCACTGAAGCTTTCTTT CASSLKGAGTEAFF
- - TRBJ2-1 TRBV5-4 TGTGCCAGCAGCTTGAATCTGAATGAGCAGTTCTTC CASSLNLNEQFF
- TRBD2 TRBJ2-1 TRBV19 TGTGCCAGTCAGGGGCGGGAGGGCGAGAATGAGCAGTTCTTC CASQGREGENEQFF
- TRBD2 TRBJ2-2 TRBV7-6 TGTGCCAGCAAGGAGGCGGGAGCGAACACCGGGGAGCTGTTTTTT CASKEAGANTGELFF
- - TRBJ2-4 TRBV5-1 TGCGCCAGCAGTCCCCAGGTCGCGCTAGCCAAAAACATTCAGTACTTC CASSPQVALAKNIQYF
- - TRBJ2-7 TRBV27 TGTGCCAGCAGCTACGTGGGGCTTAGCTCCTACGAGCAGTACTTC CASSYVGLSSYEQYF
- TRBD2 TRBJ2-5 TRBV4-3 TGCGCCAGCAGCCAAGGCGCAGGGCCTCTAGCGGGAACCCAAGAGACCCAGTACTTC CASSQGAGPLAGTQETQYF
- TRBD2 TRBJ2-5 TRBV7-2 TGTGCCAGCAGCTTAGCCCTCCCGGGACTAGCGGGAGGGATACAAGAGACCCAGTACTTC CASSLALPGLAGGIQETQYF